This TCR beta chain was profiled in a study of blood T cell repertoires in COVID-19. Study overall: The study drew acute and convalescent COVID-19 samples from the United States, Italy and Spain.

Looked up from germline, CDR1 is SQVTM and CDR2 is ANQGSEA. J was trimmed by 0 bases and V by 7 bases; bases with no gene match: 7. CDR3 length equals 15 residues. Produced via immunoSEQ multiplex PCR; TCRdb's table is partial and in-frame only. Among about 120,000 clones listed, about nine tenths were seen once. This receptor was taken from a human donor with active COVID-19. The donor label of this sample is uncertain. Sequenced material: peripheral blood. The chain recombines TRBV29-1 with TRBJ2-3; 10 bases line up with TRBD2. CDR3 nucleotide sequence: TGCAGCGGCAGCGGGGGGGACTCTAGCACAGATACGCAGTATTTT. It specifies CSGSGGDSSTDTQYF.